This TCR beta chain was sequenced for a study of cytomegalovirus exposure and HLA in healthy donors. Study outcomes and limitations: HLA alleles were associated with fewer than 20,000 TCR beta sequences in a later analysis at 0.05 false discovery rate. Testing in vitro showed a few CMV-associated chains specific for CMV antigens.

Use of 60 Vbeta and 13 Jbeta primers characterized the PCR. Method: immunoSEQ multiplex PCR; TCRdb's copy keeps in-frame clones and lacks some. The sample gives around 130,000 clones, over 75% of which show up once; approximately 2% is in the top ten. A word on this clone: Its antigen remains unidentified.

V was shortened by 0 bases and J by 7 bases, with 19 bases between the two germline ends. CDR3 length: 18 amino acids. In germline, CDR1 is LNHNV, CDR2 YYDKDF (reference sequence). Sequenced: PBMCs. This receptor was obtained from a man in his forties in good health and CMV-seronegative. The rearrangement joins TRBV15 to TRBJ1-6; TRBD1 is a possible D gene (5 bases). The CDR3 nucleotides are TGTGCCACCAGCAGAGATGGGGGGTCGGCGATTGGGAATTCACCCCTCCACTTT. This gives the protein CATSRDGGSAIGNSPLHF.